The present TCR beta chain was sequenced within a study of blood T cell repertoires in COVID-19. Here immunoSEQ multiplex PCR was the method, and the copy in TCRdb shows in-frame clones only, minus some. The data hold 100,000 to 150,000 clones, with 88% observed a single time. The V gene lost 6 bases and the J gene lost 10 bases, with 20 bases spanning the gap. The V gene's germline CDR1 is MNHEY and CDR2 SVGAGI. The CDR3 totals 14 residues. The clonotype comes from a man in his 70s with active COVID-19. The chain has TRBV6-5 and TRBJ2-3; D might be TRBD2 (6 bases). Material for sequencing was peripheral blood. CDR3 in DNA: TGTGCCAGCAGGAAACCGGGCGTCTCGGGGGCGCAGTATTTT. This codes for CASRKPGVSGAQYF.